This entry lists 21 T cell receptor beta chains sequenced from one sample in a study of CD8 T cells in ankylosing spondylitis. The antigens for these receptors are not known. Study observations and caveats: Within ankylosing spondylitis blood, a TCR beta motif made up of eight highly homologous variants appeared to be characteristic.

Via MiXCR, TCRdb re-called the 5' RACE reads, giving one row per CDR3 protein. Among under 850,000 distinct CDR3 sequences listed, roughly 20% were seen once. Sequencing used blood, either unsorted or a sorted T cell fraction (not recorded which). The receptor source for this set is a male donor with ankylosing spondylitis.

V and J are TRBV29-1 and TRBJ1-1, with 10 positions matching TRBD1. J lost 0 bases, V lost 4 bases, and 11 bases had no gene match. Germline-derived CDR1 and CDR2 are SQVTM and ANQGSEA. CDR3 length equals 17 residues. The CDR3 spells CSVAPRVGTGVNTEAFF. The CDR3 nucleotides are TGCAGCGTTGCCCCCCGTGTGGGGACAGGGGTGAACACTGAAGCTTTCTTT.

The CDR3, as DNA: TGTGCCAGCAGCCCCAGCTTGAGTACATCCGGATCCGGCACTGAAGCTTTCTTT. It codes for CASSPSLSTSGSGTEAFF. V and J are TRBV11-1 and TRBJ1-1; D is unresolved. Between the trimmed V and J ends, which lost 5 bases and 4 bases, there was a span of 26 bases. Per the germline V gene, CDR1 is SGHAT and CDR2 is FQDESV (reference sequence). This CDR3 has 18 amino acids.

The chain links TRBV12-3 or TRBV12-4 to TRBJ2-7; D possibly corresponds to TRBD1 (6 bases). The V and J ends lost 2 bases and 2 bases respectively, with 10 bases between them. This CDR3 is built from 14 residues. This CDR3 is CASSLSGVTYEQYF. In nucleotides, the CDR3 is TGTGCCAGCAGTTTATCAGGGGTTACCTACGAGCAGTACTTC.

This chain links TRBV13 with TRBJ1-2; D perhaps matches TRBD1 (6 bases). V was cut by 2 bases and J by 6 bases, with 16 bases left in between. Germline CDR1 is PRHDT and CDR2 is FYEKMQ (reference sequence). This CDR3 is 15 amino acids long. The CDR3 is CASSLLYRAEDGYTF. CDR3 nucleotides: TGTGCCAGCAGCTTACTATACAGGGCGGAGGATGGCTACACCTTC.

This clonotype has at least ten counts. The chain employs TRBV29-1 and TRBJ2-1, with D unclear. The CDR3 consists of 11 residues. The V and J ends lost 3 bases and 6 bases respectively, with 6 bases between them. Germline lookup yields CDR1 SQVTM and CDR2 ANQGSEA. The CDR3 spells CSVESPNEQFF. In DNA, the CDR3 is TGCAGCGTTGAGAGTCCCAATGAGCAGTTCTTC.

This clonotype has ten or more counts. The V and J genes are TRBV5-6 and TRBJ2-7; tentatively, D is TRBD2 (5 bases). Trimming pared 1 base from V and 7 bases from J, leaving 9 bases between. CDR3 length: 12 amino acids. From germline, CDR1 is SGHDT and CDR2 YYEEEE. The CDR3 DNA reads as TGTGCCAGCAGCTTGCGGGTAGCGGAGCAGTACTTC. It translates to CASSLRVAEQYF.

The chain couples TRBV10-3 to TRBJ2-1; no firm D call. Trimming left V 5 bases short and J 2 bases short, with 1 base between. Germline V lookup: CDR1 ENHRY, CDR2 SYGVKD. This CDR3 comprises 11 residues. Here the CDR3 DNA reads TGTGCCATCAGTACCTACAATGAGCAGTTCTTC. Translating gives CAISTYNEQFF.

This clonotype was seen a handful of times. This chain links TRBV12-3 or TRBV12-4 with TRBJ2-7, with TRBD1 identical over 7 bases. CDR3 length: 14 residues. The ends lost 5 bases at V and 2 bases at J; junction bases unmatched: 6. This chain's CDR3 is CASSQGGPPYEQYF. CDR3 bases: TGTGCCAGCAGTCAAGGGGGCCCTCCCTACGAGCAGTACTTC.

V and J are TRBV7-2 and TRBJ2-1, with 12 bases lining up with TRBD1. The CDR3 consists of 16 residues. Germline V gene lookup returns CDR1 SGHTA and CDR2 FQGNSA. Trimming cost V 3 bases and J 7 bases; bases outside gene matches: 7. DNA of the CDR3: TGTGCCAGCAGCTTGCTGGGACAGGGGGCGCGAAATGAGCAGTTCTTC. The encoded protein is CASSLLGQGARNEQFF.

This clonotype occurred a few times. DNA for the CDR3: TGCAGCGTTCAAGGACAGCACACTTCCCAAGAGACCCAGTACTTC. Protein product: CSVQGQHTSQETQYF. V is TRBV29-1 and J is TRBJ2-5, with a weak D call TRBD1 (6 bases). Germline V CDR1 and CDR2: SQVTM, ANQGSEA. The length of the CDR3 is 15 residues. V lost 5 bases and J 1 base, leaving 17 bases between the germline ends.

The chain has TRBV4-1 and TRBJ2-5; D might be TRBD2 (6 bases). V lost 0 bases, J lost 8 bases, and 10 bases lay in between. The CDR3 is 13 amino acids. Germline CDR1 reads MGHRA; CDR2 reads YSYEKL. Here the CDR3 reads CASSQEGGVTQYF. The CDR3 DNA sequence: TGCGCCAGCAGCCAAGAGGGGGGAGTCACCCAGTACTTC.

The chain joins TRBV5-1 to TRBJ2-5; D perhaps matches TRBD1 (6 bases). Germline V gene data show CDR1 as SGHRS and CDR2 as YFSETQ. Trimming removed 3 bases from V and 5 bases from J, with 14 bases in between. The CDR3 is made up of 14 amino acids. This CDR3 is CASSSEGQWETQYF. The CDR3 DNA follows: TGCGCCAGCAGCTCGGAAGGACAGTGGGAGACCCAGTACTTC.

This clonotype was seen a handful of times. The chain carries TRBV18 and TRBJ2-1; the D gene is possibly TRBD2 (5 bases). The germline CDR1 and CDR2 sequences are KGHSH and LQKENI. CDR3 length equals 16 residues. The V gene lost 3 bases and the J gene lost 0 bases, with 12 bases spanning the gap. The DNA for the CDR3 is TGTGCCAGCTCACCCTATGGGGAGCCCTCCTACAATGAGCAGTTCTTC. It encodes CASSPYGEPSYNEQFF.

In DNA form, the CDR3 reads TGTGCCAGCAGCCTAACAGGGTTAGTGGGCGAGCAGTACTTC. It is translated as CASSLTGLVGEQYF. The rearrangement links TRBV7-9 to TRBJ2-7; D might be TRBD1 (6 bases). The CDR3 spans 14 residues. CDR1 SEHNR and CDR2 FQNEAQ come from the germline V gene (reference sequence). Between the trimmed V and J ends, which lost 5 bases and 6 bases, there was a span of 17 bases.

The chain joins TRBV10-3 to TRBJ2-5, with 15 bases aligning to TRBD2. V was pared by 2 bases and J by 3 bases, with 1 base of the junction left unmatched. The CDR3 extends over 16 amino acids. Germline V gene sequence: CDR1 ENHRY, CDR2 SYGVKD. This CDR3 is CAISEGLAGGEETQYF. CDR3 in DNA: TGTGCCATCAGTGAGGGACTAGCGGGAGGGGAAGAGACCCAGTACTTC.

This clonotype was found a few times. This chain joins TRBV19 and TRBJ1-1, with D perhaps TRBD1 (5 bases). The CDR3 has 14 amino acids. V dropped 9 bases and J dropped 4 bases, with 18 bases sitting between them. Germline V gene sequence: CDR1 LNHDA, CDR2 SQIVND (reference sequence). Here the CDR3 DNA reads TGTGCCAGAAAACCCTGGGAGGGGATCACTGAAGCTTTCTTT. Encoded protein: CARKPWEGITEAFF.

The V gene is TRBV30, the J gene TRBJ1-4, with 9 bases identical to TRBD1. J lost 8 bases, V lost 1 base, and 5 bases had no gene match. Germline CDR1 and CDR2: GTSNPN and SVGIG (reference sequence). CDR3 length: 14 residues. The CDR3 DNA is TGTGCCTGGAGTGGGAACAGGGGGCACGAAAAACTGTTTTTT. Translation gives CAWSGNRGHEKLFF.

This clonotype appeared a few times. This sequence joins TRBV20-1 and TRBJ1-1, with 8 bases fitting TRBD1. The germline V gene has CDR1 DFQATT and CDR2 SNEGSKA (reference sequence). J lost 3 bases, V lost 0 bases, and 9 bases had no gene match. The CDR3 is 16 amino acids. CDR3 bases: TGCAGTGCTAGAGACCTCAGGACAGGGCGGGACACTGAAGCTTTCTTT. Its protein is CSARDLRTGRDTEAFF.

This clonotype was counted only a few times. CDR3 sequence: CASTVSWGRTNYGYTF. Here the CDR3 DNA reads TGTGCCAGCACCGTGAGCTGGGGCAGGACCAACTATGGCTACACCTTC. The genes are TRBV6-2 or TRBV6-3 and TRBJ1-2; weak D call: TRBD1 (5 bases). The CDR3 contains 16 residues. CDR1 is MNHEY, CDR2 SVGEGT, per germline. Between the trimmed V and J ends, which lost 7 bases and 2 bases, there was a span of 20 bases.

The table lists this clonotype with a few counts. The chain couples TRBV10-3 to TRBJ2-5; 8 bases match TRBD2. Germline lookup yields CDR1 ENHRY and CDR2 SYGVKD. With V trimmed by 6 bases and J by 0 bases, 6 bases remained unmatched. This CDR3 region has 15 residues. DNA of the CDR3: TGTGCCATCAGCGACGGGCGGGGGGACCAAGAGACCCAGTACTTC. Amino acid sequence: CAISDGRGDQETQYF.

The chain recombines TRBV4-2 with TRBJ1-1, with TRBD1 identical over 8 bases. The germline V gene has CDR1 LGHNA and CDR2 YNFKEQ. Trimming took 2 bases from V and 5 from J; bases not matched to a gene: 10. The length of the CDR3 is 16 residues. The CDR3 here is CASSQPTGVLATEAFF. The CDR3 DNA sequence: TGTGCCAGCAGCCAACCGACAGGGGTTTTGGCAACTGAAGCTTTCTTT.